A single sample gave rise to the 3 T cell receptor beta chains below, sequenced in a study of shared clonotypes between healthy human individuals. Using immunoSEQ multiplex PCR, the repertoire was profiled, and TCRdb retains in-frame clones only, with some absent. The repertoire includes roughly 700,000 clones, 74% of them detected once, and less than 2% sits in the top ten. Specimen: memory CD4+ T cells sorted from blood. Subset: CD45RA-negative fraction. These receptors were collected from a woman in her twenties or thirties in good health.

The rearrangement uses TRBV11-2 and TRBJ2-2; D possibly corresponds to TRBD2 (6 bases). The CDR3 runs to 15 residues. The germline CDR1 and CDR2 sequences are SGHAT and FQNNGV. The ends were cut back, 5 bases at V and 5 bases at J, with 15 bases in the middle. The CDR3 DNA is TGTGCCAGCAGCCCCTGGTTGCGGGGTACCGGGGAGCTGTTTTTT. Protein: CASSPWLRGTGELFF.

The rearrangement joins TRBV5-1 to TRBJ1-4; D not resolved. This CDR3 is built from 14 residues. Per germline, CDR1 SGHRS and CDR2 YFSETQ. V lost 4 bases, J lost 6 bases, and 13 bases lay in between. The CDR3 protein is CASSPTGRDEKLFF. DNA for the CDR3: TGCGCCAGCAGCCCGACGGGGAGGGATGAAAAACTGTTTTTT.

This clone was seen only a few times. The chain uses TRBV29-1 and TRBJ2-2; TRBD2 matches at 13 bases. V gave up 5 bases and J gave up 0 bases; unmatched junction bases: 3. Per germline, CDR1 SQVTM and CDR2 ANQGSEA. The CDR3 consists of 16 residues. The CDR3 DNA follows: TGCAGCGTTCTCGGACTAGCGGGAGCGAACACCGGGGAGCTGTTTTTT. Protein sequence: CSVLGLAGANTGELFF.